The rows below give T cell receptor beta chains drawn from one sample of a study of cytomegalovirus exposure and HLA in healthy donors. Assay: immunoSEQ multiplex PCR; the TCRdb copy retains only in-frame clones and omits some. This sample carries about 200,000 clones, almost 80% of them seen once, and the ten largest clones take around 1.8%. Sequencing used PBMCs. The receptors stem from a man aged 18 to 29 in good health and CMV-seronegative. CDR3s include the opening cysteine and the closing phenylalanine or tryptophan. A D gene is named only where the DNA matches it firmly. Not every row has a clone size; where given, it reads once, few, many or a size class.

v_gene,j_gene,abundance,len,d_gene,CDR3aa,CDR3nt
TRBV7-6,TRBJ2-1,.,16,TRBD2,CASSLEAGPGGNEQFF,TGTGCCAGCAGCTTAGAAGCGGGGCCCGGGGGGAATGAGCAGTTCTTC
TRBV5-1,TRBJ1-2,few,14,.,CASSLGTTNYGYTF,TGCGCCAGCAGCCTCGGGACAACTAACTATGGCTACACCTTC
TRBV18,TRBJ1-1,few,16,.,CASSITRDTENTEAFF,TGTGCCAGCTCAATAACCCGGGACACGGAGAACACTGAAGCTTTCTTT
TRBV7-2,TRBJ2-5,.,14,.,CASSLSTGQETQYF,TGTGCCAGCAGCTTGAGTACAGGTCAAGAGACCCAGTACTTC
TRBV5-4,TRBJ1-2,.,12,.,CASSPGSYGYTF,TGTGCCAGCAGCCCAGGTAGCTATGGCTACACCTTC
TRBV9,TRBJ1-5,.,14,.,CASSRGVSNQPQHF,TGTGCCAGCTCCCGGGGGGTAAGCAATCAGCCCCAGCATTTT
TRBV9,TRBJ1-2,.,13,TRBD1,CASSVGQGDGYTF,TGTGCCAGCAGCGTAGGGCAGGGGGATGGCTACACCTTC
TRBV2,TRBJ2-2,few,16,TRBD2,CASSELAGMNTGELFF,TGTGCCAGCAGTGAACTAGCGGGGATGAACACCGGGGAGCTGTTTTTT
TRBV28,TRBJ1-4,.,17,.,CASSLYLVEGEGEKLFF,TGTGCCAGCAGTTTATATTTAGTGGAAGGGGAGGGTGAAAAACTGTTTTTT
TRBV29-1,TRBJ2-3,.,16,TRBD2,CSVEGTSGASTDTQYF,TGCAGCGTTGAGGGGACTAGCGGCGCAAGCACAGATACGCAGTATTTT
TRBV10-3,TRBJ1-2,.,14,.,CAIRDSKSDYGYTF,TGTGCCATCAGGGACTCAAAGTCAGACTATGGCTACACCTTC
TRBV15,TRBJ2-7,.,15,.,CATSREELGTYEQYF,TGTGCCACCAGCAGAGAGGAACTAGGAACCTACGAGCAGTACTTC
TRBV4-2,TRBJ1-1,.,15,.,CASSQDGQGNTEAFF,TGTGCCAGCAGCCAAGATGGGCAGGGGAACACTGAAGCTTTCTTT
TRBV19,TRBJ1-5,.,16,.,CASSIIAVNGHQPQHF,TGTGCCAGTAGTATTATCGCGGTAAACGGCCATCAGCCCCAGCATTTT
TRBV7-6,TRBJ1-5,once,17,.,CASSESAGRNLNQPQHF,TGTGCCAGCAGCGAAAGTGCGGGCCGAAATTTGAATCAGCCCCAGCATTTT
TRBV27,TRBJ2-7,few,14,TRBD2,CASRPAGMVYEQYF,TGTGCCAGCAGGCCAGCGGGGATGGTCTACGAGCAGTACTTC
TRBV19,TRBJ1-1,.,12,.,CASRGGNTEAFF,TGTGCCAGTAGGGGGGGAAACACTGAAGCTTTCTTT
TRBV5-1,TRBJ1-2,.,15,.,CASSLAGGGSPECTF,TGCGCCAGCAGCTTGGCTGGGGGCGGGAGCCCCGAATGCACCTTC
TRBV6-5,TRBJ1-4,.,15,.,CASSYSRGPNEKLFF,TGTGCCAGCAGTTACTCGCGGGGCCCCAATGAAAAACTGTTTTTT
TRBV9,TRBJ2-3,.,15,TRBD2,CASSSAASGGDTQYF,TGTGCCAGCAGCTCCGCAGCTAGCGGGGGAGATACGCAGTATTTT
TRBV7-2,TRBJ1-2,.,14,TRBD1,CASSPDRGRYGYTF,TGTGCCAGCAGCCCCGACAGGGGGAGATATGGCTACACCTTC
TRBV9,TRBJ1-2,few,14,.,CASSGDLANYGYTF,TGTGCCAGCAGCGGAGACCTAGCTAACTATGGCTACACCTTC
TRBV18,TRBJ2-7,.,15,.,CASSTRAGGNYEQYF,TGTGCCAGCTCTACCCGGGCGGGCGGGAACTACGAGCAGTACTTC
TRBV18,TRBJ2-7,.,13,TRBD1,CASSPRQGEEQYF,TGTGCCAGCTCACCCCGACAGGGTGAGGAGCAGTACTTC
TRBV28,TRBJ2-1,few,16,.,CASSPRPGRPRGEQFF,TGTGCCAGCAGCCCCCGCCCGGGGAGGCCCCGGGGTGAGCAGTTCTTC
TRBV6-6,TRBJ2-7,.,14,.,CASSLGLNSYEQYF,TGTGCCAGCAGTCTCGGACTGAACTCCTACGAGCAGTACTTC
TRBV19,TRBJ2-5,.,15,TRBD1,CASSTQGQGRETQYF,TGTGCCAGTAGTACCCAAGGACAGGGTAGGGAGACCCAGTACTTC